The text below deals with one T cell receptor beta chain. No antigen is known for it. Different DNA sequences within this sample yield the same CDR3. Germline V gene lookup returns CDR1 KGHSH and CDR2 LQKENI. V lost 3 bases and J 4 bases, leaving 6 bases between the germline ends. CDR3 length: 12 residues. TCRdb's table, derived via immunoSEQ multiplex PCR, lists solely in-frame clones and lacks some. The sample holds over 100,000 clones, roughly nine tenths seen once. These data come from a study of T cell responses to AZD1222 COVID-19 vaccine. Study-level background: Investigators merged groups given second doses at roughly 4 or roughly 12 weeks.

Study-level results: Clonal diversity may have been underestimated, and the donors were mostly white British, with more females than males. Baseline antibody screening turned up just a handful of seropositive AZD1222 recipients. Scientists sampled the repertoires only once the peak T cell response had passed.

Here the sequenced sample was peripheral blood, taken on day 0 of AZD1222 vaccination. The clonotype comes from an adult in good health. V is TRBV18 and J is TRBJ1-1; D is uncertain. The CDR3 sequence is CASSPTGTEAFF. In DNA, the CDR3 is TGTGCCAGCTCACCCACGGGCACTGAAGCTTTCTTT.